The sequence of this T cell receptor beta chain was determined in a study of blood T cell repertoires in COVID-19. The wider study: The United States, Italy and Spain supplied acute and convalescent COVID-19 samples. PBMCs, B-cell-depleted T cells, or T cells provided the cDNA or gDNA that made up the material.

This table comes from immunoSEQ multiplex PCR, and its TCRdb copy is limited to in-frame clones, with some not included. The sample yields roughly 140,000 clones, less than 90% seen once. Trimming took 2 bases from V and 1 from J, leaving 5 bases between them. Germline CDR1 and CDR2: ENHRY and SYGVKD. This CDR3 has 13 amino acids. Sample: peripheral blood. The chain carries TRBV10-3 and TRBJ1-1; D unresolved. The origin of this receptor is a human donor in a cohort sampled during active COVID-19. CDR3 in amino acids: CAISEQSNTEAFF. In DNA, the CDR3 is TGTGCCATCAGTGAGCAGTCGAACACTGAAGCTTTCTTT.